These T cell receptor beta chains were read from a single sample in a study of T cell repertoires in cytomegalovirus infection. TCRdb re-called the reads with MiXCR, one entry per CDR3 protein. The profile shows about 680,000 distinct CDR3 sequences, 20% to 25% of them singletons. Sequencing input: CD8+ T cells from PBMCs. These TCRs come from a human donor in good health (CMV status not recorded). Some clones in this sample may be carry-over from other donors' samples. CDR3s include the opening cysteine and the closing phenylalanine or tryptophan. Fields, in order: J gene, clone size, V gene, D gene, CDR3 protein, CDR3 DNA. D genes are given only for firm matches. The size field is filled for only some rows; it gives once, few, many or a size class.

j_call: TRBJ2-3; clone_size: .; v_call: TRBV7-9; d_call: TRBD2; cdr3_aa: CASSSLTSGGRTDTQYF; cdr3_nt: TGTGCCAGCAGCTCACTGACTAGCGGGGGACGCACAGATACGCAGTATTTT
j_call: TRBJ1-2; clone_size: .; v_call: TRBV6-6; d_call: .; cdr3_aa: CASSTPRDIFNYGYTF; cdr3_nt: TGTGCCAGCAGTACCCCTCGGGACATTTTTAACTATGGCTACACCTTC
j_call: TRBJ2-7; clone_size: .; v_call: TRBV2; d_call: .; cdr3_aa: CASIRTNGGYNYEQYF; cdr3_nt: TGTGCCAGCATTCGGACTAACGGGGGCTATAACTACGAGCAGTACTTC
j_call: TRBJ2-3; clone_size: few; v_call: TRBV5-4; d_call: .; cdr3_aa: CASSPKVGAPEDTQYF; cdr3_nt: TGTGCCAGCAGCCCAAAGGTGGGGGCCCCCGAAGATACGCAGTATTTT
j_call: TRBJ2-2; clone_size: .; v_call: TRBV28; d_call: TRBD2; cdr3_aa: CASKGRGGTGELFF; cdr3_nt: TGTGCCAGCAAAGGACGGGGGGGAACCGGGGAGCTGTTTTTT
j_call: TRBJ2-3; clone_size: many; v_call: TRBV7-3; d_call: .; cdr3_aa: CASSLWVGQADTQYF; cdr3_nt: TGTGCCAGCAGCTTATGGGTGGGGCAAGCAGATACGCAGTATTTT
j_call: TRBJ2-3; clone_size: .; v_call: TRBV6-8; d_call: .; cdr3_aa: CASSYSVGDTQYF; cdr3_nt: TGTGCCAGCAGTTACTCGGTAGGCGATACGCAGTATTTT
j_call: TRBJ2-1; clone_size: few; v_call: TRBV6-6; d_call: .; cdr3_aa: CASSYSLMNNEQFF; cdr3_nt: TGTGCCAGCAGTTACTCGTTAATGAACAATGAGCAGTTCTTC
j_call: TRBJ2-7; clone_size: few; v_call: TRBV12-3/TRBV12-4; d_call: TRBD1; cdr3_aa: CASSLGTDTTYEQYF; cdr3_nt: TGTGCCAGCAGTCTCGGGACAGATACTACCTACGAGCAGTACTTC
j_call: TRBJ2-1; clone_size: few; v_call: TRBV4-2; d_call: .; cdr3_aa: CASSLRDRGLAVGDEQFF; cdr3_nt: TGTGCCAGCAGCCTCCGGGACAGGGGACTAGCGGTAGGGGATGAGCAGTTCTTC
j_call: TRBJ2-3; clone_size: .; v_call: TRBV6-6; d_call: .; cdr3_aa: CASSYTKDTQYF; cdr3_nt: TGTGCCAGCAGTTATACCAAAGATACGCAGTATTTT
j_call: TRBJ2-3; clone_size: .; v_call: TRBV7-9; d_call: .; cdr3_aa: CASSLVEPPAGDTQYF; cdr3_nt: TGTGCCAGCAGCTTAGTCGAACCCCCGGCAGGAGATACGCAGTATTTT
j_call: TRBJ2-3; clone_size: few; v_call: TRBV9; d_call: .; cdr3_aa: CASNPGGFTDTQYF; cdr3_nt: TGTGCCAGCAACCCGGGGGGCTTCACAGATACGCAGTATTTT
j_call: TRBJ2-5; clone_size: .; v_call: TRBV27; d_call: .; cdr3_aa: CASSLYPLLQQETQYF; cdr3_nt: TGTGCCAGCAGTTTATACCCCCTTTTGCAGCAAGAGACCCAGTACTTC
j_call: TRBJ1-1; clone_size: few; v_call: TRBV5-1; d_call: .; cdr3_aa: CASSLVPSGLMNTEAFF; cdr3_nt: TGCGCCAGCAGCTTGGTCCCCTCAGGGCTTATGAACACTGAAGCTTTCTTT
j_call: TRBJ2-1; clone_size: .; v_call: TRBV20-1; d_call: .; cdr3_aa: CSASNNEQFF; cdr3_nt: TGCAGTGCCTCGAACAATGAGCAGTTCTTC
j_call: TRBJ2-1; clone_size: .; v_call: TRBV4-1; d_call: TRBD2; cdr3_aa: CASSQDPSGGNEQFF; cdr3_nt: TGTGCCAGCAGCCAAGACCCTAGCGGGGGGAATGAGCAGTTCTTC
j_call: TRBJ2-5; clone_size: .; v_call: TRBV28; d_call: TRBD1; cdr3_aa: CASSPGQEKKETQYF; cdr3_nt: TGTGCCAGCAGTCCCGGACAGGAGAAAAAAGAGACCCAGTACTTC
j_call: TRBJ1-2; clone_size: many; v_call: TRBV7-9; d_call: .; cdr3_aa: CASVDLGGYTF; cdr3_nt: TGTGCCAGCGTCGACCTCGGAGGCTACACCTTC
j_call: TRBJ2-6; clone_size: many; v_call: TRBV7-9; d_call: .; cdr3_aa: CASSPLGQSGANVLTF; cdr3_nt: TGTGCCAGCAGCCCCCTTGGGCAGTCTGGGGCCAACGTCCTGACTTTC
j_call: TRBJ2-1; clone_size: .; v_call: TRBV19; d_call: TRBD2; cdr3_aa: CASSIDQFRGVGGHNEQFF; cdr3_nt: TGTGCCAGTAGTATAGATCAGTTCCGGGGGGTCGGGGGACACAATGAGCAGTTCTTC
j_call: TRBJ2-2; clone_size: .; v_call: TRBV7-6; d_call: .; cdr3_aa: CASSPWDLRNTGELFF; cdr3_nt: TGTGCCAGCAGCCCCTGGGACTTACGGAACACCGGGGAGCTGTTTTTT
j_call: TRBJ1-6; clone_size: few; v_call: TRBV7-2; d_call: .; cdr3_aa: CASSLGRSGSPLHF; cdr3_nt: TGTGCCAGCAGCTTAGGACGCTCTGGTTCACCCCTCCACTTT
j_call: TRBJ1-1; clone_size: few; v_call: TRBV27; d_call: .; cdr3_aa: CASSLSIRGDTEAFF; cdr3_nt: TGTGCCAGCAGTTTATCGATAAGAGGGGACACTGAAGCTTTCTTT
j_call: TRBJ2-1; clone_size: many; v_call: TRBV7-9; d_call: TRBD1; cdr3_aa: CASSFGDRGEQFF; cdr3_nt: TGTGCCAGCAGCTTCGGGGACAGGGGGGAGCAGTTCTTC
j_call: TRBJ1-2; clone_size: .; v_call: TRBV29-1; d_call: .; cdr3_aa: CSVEDPPRVGGASYGYTF; cdr3_nt: TGCAGCGTTGAAGATCCCCCAAGGGTGGGGGGCGCGAGCTATGGCTACACCTTC
j_call: TRBJ2-2; clone_size: many; v_call: TRBV28; d_call: .; cdr3_aa: CASSEDRDTITGELFF; cdr3_nt: TGTGCCAGCAGCGAGGACCGGGACACGATCACCGGGGAGCTGTTTTTT
j_call: TRBJ1-5; clone_size: .; v_call: TRBV20-1; d_call: TRBD1; cdr3_aa: CSAKPGTGWSQPQHF; cdr3_nt: TGCAGTGCCAAACCTGGGACAGGGTGGTCTCAGCCCCAGCATTTT
j_call: TRBJ2-2; clone_size: many; v_call: TRBV10-3; d_call: .; cdr3_aa: CAIRVLNTGELFF; cdr3_nt: TGTGCCATCAGGGTATTGAACACCGGGGAGCTGTTTTTT
j_call: TRBJ1-2; clone_size: .; v_call: TRBV14; d_call: .; cdr3_aa: CASMGFEGDYGYTF; cdr3_nt: TGTGCCAGCATGGGCTTTGAGGGCGACTATGGCTACACCTTC
j_call: TRBJ1-4; clone_size: .; v_call: TRBV5-5; d_call: TRBD1; cdr3_aa: CASSQRQGVANEKLFF; cdr3_nt: TGTGCCAGCAGCCAACGACAGGGTGTAGCTAATGAAAAACTGTTTTTT
j_call: TRBJ1-2; clone_size: few; v_call: TRBV7-2; d_call: TRBD1; cdr3_aa: CASSPGTGPYGYTF; cdr3_nt: TGTGCCAGCAGTCCCGGGACAGGGCCATATGGCTACACCTTC
j_call: TRBJ2-3; clone_size: few; v_call: TRBV28; d_call: .; cdr3_aa: CASRTYRVSGTDTQYF; cdr3_nt: TGTGCCAGCAGGACATACAGGGTTTCGGGAACAGATACGCAGTATTTT
j_call: TRBJ1-2; clone_size: .; v_call: TRBV19; d_call: .; cdr3_aa: CASRTVVYGYTF; cdr3_nt: TGTGCCAGTAGAACCGTGGTATATGGCTACACCTTC
j_call: TRBJ1-2; clone_size: many; v_call: TRBV6-5; d_call: TRBD1; cdr3_aa: CASSYRDRGYGYTF; cdr3_nt: TGTGCCAGCAGTTACCGTGACAGGGGGTATGGCTACACCTTC
j_call: TRBJ2-1; clone_size: .; v_call: TRBV6-1; d_call: .; cdr3_aa: CASSDRETYNEQFF; cdr3_nt: TGTGCCAGCAGCGACAGAGAGACCTACAATGAGCAGTTCTTC
j_call: TRBJ1-1; clone_size: many; v_call: TRBV20-1; d_call: .; cdr3_aa: CSARQGNTEAFF; cdr3_nt: TGCAGTGCTAGACAGGGGAACACTGAAGCTTTCTTT
j_call: TRBJ2-7; clone_size: .; v_call: TRBV7-9; d_call: TRBD1; cdr3_aa: CASSSKTGTGRMEQYF; cdr3_nt: TGTGCCAGCAGCTCGAAAACCGGGACAGGGAGAATGGAGCAGTACTTC
j_call: TRBJ2-1; clone_size: .; v_call: TRBV20-1; d_call: .; cdr3_aa: CSAERGGSNEQFF; cdr3_nt: TGCAGTGCCGAGAGGGGAGGTAGCAATGAGCAGTTCTTC
j_call: TRBJ1-3; clone_size: .; v_call: TRBV2; d_call: .; cdr3_aa: CASLKGSGNTIYF; cdr3_nt: TGTGCCAGCTTAAAGGGCTCTGGAAACACCATATATTTT
j_call: TRBJ2-7; clone_size: .; v_call: TRBV6-1; d_call: .; cdr3_aa: CASSYHRQALSYEQYF; cdr3_nt: TGTGCCAGCAGTTACCACCGACAGGCCCTTTCCTACGAGCAGTACTTC
j_call: TRBJ1-5; clone_size: .; v_call: TRBV6-5; d_call: .; cdr3_aa: CASSYSLFGNQPQHF; cdr3_nt: TGTGCCAGCAGTTACTCCCTCTTTGGGAATCAGCCCCAGCATTTT
j_call: TRBJ2-1; clone_size: many; v_call: TRBV12-3/TRBV12-4; d_call: TRBD1; cdr3_aa: CASRPGTGSYNEQFF; cdr3_nt: TGTGCCAGCAGGCCCGGGACAGGCTCCTACAATGAGCAGTTCTTC
j_call: TRBJ1-3; clone_size: .; v_call: TRBV15; d_call: .; cdr3_aa: CATSRVTRGGNTIYF; cdr3_nt: TGTGCCACCAGCAGAGTGACCCGCGGTGGAAACACCATATATTTT
j_call: TRBJ1-1; clone_size: .; v_call: TRBV7-9; d_call: .; cdr3_aa: CASSLLDNTEAFF; cdr3_nt: TGTGCCAGCAGCTTGTTGGATAACACTGAAGCTTTCTTT
j_call: TRBJ2-3; clone_size: .; v_call: TRBV6-5; d_call: .; cdr3_aa: CASSYRGATDTQYF; cdr3_nt: TGTGCCAGCAGTTACCGCGGGGCGACAGATACGCAGTATTTT
j_call: TRBJ1-1; clone_size: .; v_call: TRBV5-6; d_call: .; cdr3_aa: CASSRGGQLNTEAFF; cdr3_nt: TGTGCCAGCAGCCGGGGAGGGCAGCTGAACACTGAAGCTTTCTTT
j_call: TRBJ1-1; clone_size: .; v_call: TRBV6-1; d_call: TRBD1; cdr3_aa: CASSPGQGRNTEAFF; cdr3_nt: TGTGCCAGCAGTCCCGGACAGGGACGGAACACTGAAGCTTTCTTT
j_call: TRBJ1-2; clone_size: .; v_call: TRBV20-1; d_call: .; cdr3_aa: CSALWVPTNYGYTF; cdr3_nt: TGCAGTGCCCTTTGGGTCCCCACCAACTATGGTTACACCTTC
j_call: TRBJ2-3; clone_size: many; v_call: TRBV7-8; d_call: .; cdr3_aa: CASSLASAGVTPTDTQYF; cdr3_nt: TGTGCCAGCAGCTTAGCGTCAGCCGGTGTCACTCCCACAGATACGCAGTATTTT
j_call: TRBJ2-1; clone_size: few; v_call: TRBV20-1; d_call: .; cdr3_aa: CSARDWGGVDNEQFF; cdr3_nt: TGCAGTGCTAGAGATTGGGGCGGGGTAGACAATGAGCAGTTCTTC
j_call: TRBJ2-7; clone_size: few; v_call: TRBV25-1; d_call: .; cdr3_aa: CASSESPVLFYEQYF; cdr3_nt: TGTGCCAGCAGTGAATCTCCGGTTCTATTCTACGAGCAGTACTTC
j_call: TRBJ2-5; clone_size: .; v_call: TRBV7-9; d_call: .; cdr3_aa: CASSLATSLQWRGETQYF; cdr3_nt: TGTGCCAGCAGCCTGGCCACCTCCCTGCAGTGGAGAGGCGAGACCCAGTACTTC